A single sample gave rise to the 30 T cell receptor beta chains below, sequenced in a study of cytomegalovirus exposure and HLA in healthy donors. The PCR made use of 60 Vbeta and 13 Jbeta primers. The method was immunoSEQ multiplex PCR; TCRdb's version includes in-frame clones alone and lacks a portion of them. The top ten clones hold 1.5% to 2.5% of a sample with about 140,000 clones, roughly four fifths of them seen once. The source material was PBMCs. These receptors came from a woman aged 40 to 50 in good health and CMV-seronegative.

The V gene is TRBV28, the J gene TRBJ2-1; tentatively, D is TRBD1 (5 bases). The CDR3 spans 13 residues. The V end lost 6 bases, the J end lost 4 bases, and 10 bases lay between the germline ends. The V gene's germline CDR1 is MDHEN and CDR2 SYDVKM. The CDR3 region is CASRPRQYNEQFF. The CDR3 DNA is TGTGCCAGCAGACCCAGACAGTACAATGAGCAGTTCTTC.

This clone was seen a few times. This rearrangement joins TRBV10-3 to TRBJ2-1; TRBD1 is a possible D gene (6 bases). Deletions cut 11 bases from V and 0 bases from J, with 20 bases between. CDR3 length: 16 residues. Germline V gene sequence: CDR1 ENHRY, CDR2 SYGVKD. Written as DNA, the CDR3 is TGTGCCGCCCAAGGGGGAGCGGAACACTCCTACAATGAGCAGTTCTTC. Amino acid sequence: CAAQGGAEHSYNEQFF.

Of note for this clone: Germline is not matched at one junction end, which may reflect a read error. V is TRBV20-1 and J is TRBJ2-7, with a weak D call TRBD2 (6 bases). Germline-derived CDR1 and CDR2 are DFQATT and SNEGSKA (reference sequence). This CDR3 is built from 11 residues. CDR3 DNA: TGCAGTGCTAGAGATGGACCGGGAGAGATTTTC. Translated, it gives CSARDGPGEIF.

The rearrangement uses TRBV7-6 and TRBJ2-3; D is unresolved. Trimming removed 6 bases from V and 0 bases from J, with 13 bases in between. The CDR3 is 15 residues long. Germline V gives CDR1 SGHVS, CDR2 FNYEAQ. Here the CDR3 DNA reads TGTGCCAGCAGGGTCCGAACCCAGAGCACAGATACGCAGTATTTT. Its protein is CASRVRTQSTDTQYF.

CDR3 sequence reads: CASSLAISPTDTQYF. CDR3 sequence (DNA): TGTGCCAGCAGCTTGGCGATTAGTCCCACAGATACGCAGTATTTT. The rearrangement links TRBV5-4 to TRBJ2-3; D is ambiguous. The CDR3 has 15 residues. Looked up from germline, CDR1 is SGHNT and CDR2 is YYREEE (reference sequence). V shed 0 bases and J shed 2 bases, with 10 bases lying between them.

This clone was observed a few times. The chain recombines TRBV10-1 with TRBJ2-2; D ambiguous. This CDR3 has 12 residues. Germline CDR1 WNHNN, CDR2 SYGVQD (reference sequence). V was trimmed by 5 bases and J by 3 bases, leaving 4 bases between them. The CDR3 loop reads CASSPDTGELFF. Written as DNA, the CDR3 is TGCGCCAGCAGTCCGGACACCGGGGAGCTGTTTTTT.

The genes are TRBV11-2 and TRBJ2-1, with 13 bases lining up with TRBD2. The V segment lost 5 bases and the J segment 4 bases; nucleotides outside the gene matches: 2. CDR1 and CDR2 (germline): SGHAT, FQNNGV. This CDR3 region has 15 residues. In DNA, the CDR3 is TGTGCCAGCAGCCCACTAGCGGGAGGGTACAATGAGCAGTTCTTC. Its translation is CASSPLAGGYNEQFF.

The chain carries TRBV7-9 and TRBJ2-7, with a tentative D call TRBD1 (6 bases). V dropped 3 bases and J dropped 0 bases, with 6 bases sitting between them. Germline V gene sequence: CDR1 SEHNR, CDR2 FQNEAQ (reference sequence). The CDR3 spans 13 residues. The CDR3 nucleotides read TGTGCCAGCAGCTTGGACAGCTCCTACGAGCAGTACTTC. This codes for CASSLDSSYEQYF.

The rearrangement uses TRBV7-2 and TRBJ2-1, with D perhaps TRBD2 (6 bases). CDR1 and CDR2 (germline): SGHTA, FQGNSA. V lost 1 base and J 3 bases, leaving 10 bases between the germline ends. The CDR3 is made up of 15 amino acids. CDR3 amino acids: CASSLGGESYNEQFF. For the CDR3, the DNA is TGTGCCAGCAGCTTAGGGGGGGAGAGCTACAATGAGCAGTTCTTC.

The V call is TRBV7-9, the J call TRBJ2-3; D call uncertain. CDR3 size: 13 residues. CDR1 SEHNR and CDR2 FQNEAQ come from the germline V gene (reference sequence). V lost 5 bases to trimming and J lost 6 bases, with 12 bases between them. The CDR3 protein is CASSPTESDTQYF. Written as DNA, the CDR3 is TGTGCCAGCAGCCCTACAGAGTCGGATACGCAGTATTTT.

The chain recombines TRBV14 with TRBJ1-5, with unresolved D. With 4 bases removed from V and 5 bases from J, the gap between germline ends came to 9 bases. Germline loops: CDR1 SGHDN, CDR2 FVKESK. The CDR3 is made up of 13 amino acids. As DNA, the CDR3 is TGTGCCAGCAGCCGTCTTTTAGATCAGCCCCAGCATTTT. This encodes CASSRLLDQPQHF.

The chain employs TRBV29-1 and TRBJ2-7, with a weak D call TRBD2 (5 bases). The CDR3 has 12 amino acids. The germline V gene has CDR1 SQVTM and CDR2 ANQGSEA. V lost 4 bases, J lost 2 bases, and 9 bases lay in between. The CDR3 bases are TGCAGCGTTGTGGAGGAACCCTACGAGCAGTACTTC. Translated: CSVVEEPYEQYF.

The chain is built from TRBV27 and TRBJ2-7; D might be TRBD1 (6 bases). The CDR3 has 14 amino acids. V was clipped by 2 bases and J by 3 bases, with 11 bases between them. From germline, CDR1 is MNHEY and CDR2 SMNVEV (reference sequence). The CDR3 is CASSLRRGLYEQYF. The CDR3, as DNA: TGTGCCAGCAGTTTACGCAGGGGCCTCTACGAGCAGTACTTC.

The rearrangement links TRBV11-3 to TRBJ2-5; TRBD2 might be the D (5 bases). Germline CDR1 SGHNT, CDR2 YENEEA. Trimming left V 4 bases short and J 5 bases short, with 23 bases between. The CDR3 is made up of 17 amino acids. The CDR3 here is CASSSEVAVSFGETQYF. CDR3 in DNA: TGTGCCAGCAGCTCGGAGGTGGCAGTAAGCTTTGGGGAGACCCAGTACTTC. Full variable domain (rest looked up from reference TRBV11-3 and TRBJ2-5): EAGVVQSPRYKIIEKKQPVAFWCNPISGHNTLYWYLQNLGQGPELLIRYENEEAVDDSQLPKDRFSAERLKGVDSTLKIQPAELGDSAVYLCASSSEVAVSFGETQYFGPGTRLLVL.

V is TRBV7-3 and J is TRBJ2-1; D perhaps matches TRBD2 (6 bases). Germline V lookup: CDR1 SGHTA, CDR2 FQGTGA. CDR3 length equals 14 residues. V was trimmed by 4 bases and J by 2 bases, leaving 9 bases between them. For the CDR3, the DNA is TGTGCCAGCAGCTCCCCGGGAGCCTACAATGAGCAGTTCTTC. Its protein is CASSSPGAYNEQFF.

V and J are TRBV6-1 and TRBJ1-5; 7 bases line up with TRBD1. This CDR3 has 16 amino acids. The V and J ends lost 2 bases and 5 bases, in that order; junction bases with no gene match: 9. CDR1 and CDR2 (germline): MNHNS, SASEGT. The CDR3 DNA sequence: TGTGCCAGCAGTGAAAGGACAGGTCGTCAAGATCAGCCCCAGCATTTT. Amino acids: CASSERTGRQDQPQHF.

This sequence joins TRBV5-6 and TRBJ1-2; D possibly corresponds to TRBD1 (5 bases). Germline CDR1 reads SGHDT; CDR2 reads YYEEEE. V shed 2 bases and J shed 7 bases, with 15 bases lying between them. The CDR3 consists of 14 residues. The CDR3 bases are TGTGCCAGCAGCTTAGGCCAGGGTGTCCGTGGCTACACCTTC. Translating gives CASSLGQGVRGYTF.

The rearrangement joins TRBV27 to TRBJ2-7; TRBD2 matches 8 bases. Germline CDR1 and CDR2: MNHEY and SMNVEV (reference sequence). V gave up 6 bases and J gave up 6 bases; unmatched junction bases: 10. The CDR3 extends over 14 amino acids. The CDR3 loop reads CASRRGGPLGEQYF. The CDR3 DNA is TGTGCCAGCAGACGGGGGGGGCCCCTCGGCGAGCAGTACTTC.

V is TRBV18 and J is TRBJ2-1, with a tentative D call TRBD1 (6 bases). Germline CDR1 reads KGHSH; CDR2 reads LQKENI. The CDR3 consists of 11 residues. The ends were cut back, 9 bases at V and 8 bases at J, with 11 bases in the middle. CDR3 loop: CASTGIYEQFF. The CDR3 DNA reads TGTGCCAGTACAGGGATCTATGAGCAGTTCTTC. Filled out from reference TRBV18 and TRBJ2-1, the complete variable domain reads NAGVMQNPRHLVRRRGQEARLRCSPMKGHSHVYWYRQLPEEGLKFMVYLQKENIIDESGMPKERFSAEFPKEGPSILRIQQVVRGDSAAYFCASTGIYEQFFGPGTRLTVL.

The rearrangement links TRBV28 to TRBJ2-7, with 13 bases that match TRBD2. Germline-derived CDR1 and CDR2 are MDHEN and SYDVKM. The CDR3 is 18 amino acids. The trim removed 3 bases at V and 4 bases at J, leaving 12 bases unmatched. DNA of the CDR3: TGTGCCAGCAGTTTCCCTCTGGGGACTAGCGGGATCTTTTACGAGCAGTACTTC. It is translated as CASSFPLGTSGIFYEQYF. The full variable domain, with the rest looked up from reference TRBV28 and TRBJ2-7, is DVKVTQSSRYLVKRTGEKVFLECVQDMDHENMFWYRQDPGLGLRLIYFSYDVKMKEKGDIPEGYSVSREKKERFSLILESASTNQTSMYLCASSFPLGTSGIFYEQYFGPGTRLTVT.

The V call is TRBV7-3, the J call TRBJ2-3; 7 bases are a match to TRBD1. V lost 4 bases, J lost 5 bases, and 6 bases stayed unmatched. Germline loops: CDR1 SGHTA, CDR2 FQGTGA. CDR3 length equals 14 residues. CDR3 sequence (DNA): TGTGCCAGCAGCTCACGACAGGGCGGAGATACGCAGTATTTT. It is translated as CASSSRQGGDTQYF.

The chain joins TRBV9 to TRBJ1-3; D not certain. The germline CDR1 and CDR2 sequences are SGDLS and YYNGEE. The CDR3 sequence is 13 residues long. V lost 6 bases to trimming and J lost 5 bases, with 12 bases between them. CDR3 amino acids: CASTSGARNTIYF. In DNA form, the CDR3 reads TGTGCCAGCACCTCGGGTGCCCGAAACACCATATATTTT.

The chain joins TRBV18 to TRBJ2-7; TRBD2 matches 7 bases. Germline trimming cut 1 base from V and 4 bases from J; bases unmatched to any gene: 7. This CDR3 comprises 15 residues. The germline gives CDR1 KGHSH, CDR2 LQKENI. This CDR3 is CASSPRGGTTYEQYF. The CDR3 bases are TGTGCCAGCTCACCACGGGGGGGGACTACATACGAGCAGTACTTC.

The chain uses TRBV7-2 and TRBJ2-7; the match to TRBD2 covers 10 bases. Germline-derived CDR1 and CDR2 are SGHTA and FQGNSA. This CDR3 has 15 amino acids. The trim removed 4 bases at V and 1 base at J, leaving 4 bases unmatched. The chain's CDR3 is CASSSSGGTSYEQYF. DNA for the CDR3: TGTGCCAGCAGCTCTAGCGGGGGAACGTCCTACGAGCAGTACTTC. The whole variable domain, filled in from reference TRBV7-2 and TRBJ2-7, reads GAGVSQSPSNKVTEKGKDVELRCDPISGHTALYWYRQSLGQGLEFLIYFQGNSAPDKSGLPSDRFSAERTGGSVSTLTIQRTQQEDSAVYLCASSSSGGTSYEQYFGPGTRLTVT.

V is TRBV28 and J is TRBJ1-2; TRBD1 matches at 9 bases. The CDR3 contains 13 residues. J lost 6 bases, V lost 7 bases, and 6 bases had no gene match. From germline, CDR1 is MDHEN and CDR2 SYDVKM. CDR3 nucleotides: TGTGCCAGCACCGGGACAGGGCTGAATGGCTACACCTTC. This sequence encodes CASTGTGLNGYTF.

V usage is TRBV25-1 and J usage is TRBJ2-1; D uncertain. From germline, CDR1 is MGHDK and CDR2 SYGVNS. This CDR3 contains 14 residues. V lost 8 bases and J 4 bases, leaving 15 bases between the germline ends. CDR3 residues: CASSNAEPYNEQFF. The CDR3, as DNA: TGTGCCAGCTCTAATGCGGAACCATACAATGAGCAGTTCTTC.

V gene TRBV5-8 combines with J gene TRBJ1-4, with TRBD1 matching 9 bases. The CDR3 consists of 15 residues. Germline trimming cut 3 bases from V and 8 bases from J; bases unmatched to any gene: 8. Germline values: CDR1 SGHTS, CDR2 YDEGEE. The CDR3 protein is CASSYNRGLREKLFF. The CDR3 nucleotides are TGTGCCAGCAGCTACAACAGGGGGCTAAGGGAAAAACTGTTTTTT. Supplemented by reference TRBV5-8 and TRBJ1-4, the full variable domain reads EAGVTQSPTHLIKTRGQQATLRCSPISGHTSVYWYQQALGLGLQFLLWYDEGEERNRGNFPPRFSGRQFPNYSSELNVNALELEDSALYLCASSYNRGLREKLFFGSGTQLSVL.

This clone was counted between two and nine times. The gene calls are TRBV5-1 and TRBJ2-1; a weak D match, TRBD2 (6 bases). Trimming cost V 3 bases and J 5 bases, with 12 bases left between them. Germline CDR1 SGHRS, CDR2 YFSETQ. The CDR3 has 14 amino acids. The CDR3 sequence is CASSSGDMNNEQFF. CDR3 nucleotides: TGCGCCAGCAGCTCGGGGGATATGAACAATGAGCAGTTCTTC.

CDR3 bases: TGTGCCAGCAGCTTGGCCGTGAGAGGGGAGCTGTTTTTT. Amino acid sequence: CASSLAVRGELFF. The chain joins TRBV5-5 to TRBJ2-2, with D hard to call. The CDR3 extends over 13 amino acids. Trimming removed 0 bases from V and 8 bases from J, with 8 bases in between. Germline V gives CDR1 SGHKS, CDR2 YYEKEE (reference sequence).

The J gene is TRBJ1-4, the V gene TRBV27, with 8 positions matching TRBD1. This CDR3 is 14 amino acids long. Germline V gene data show CDR1 as MNHEY and CDR2 as SMNVEV (reference sequence). V lost 5 bases and J lost 8; bases outside the gene matches: 7. The CDR3 DNA follows: TGTGCCAGCAGTCGTCAGGGGGCGCACGAAAAACTGTTTTTT. Translated: CASSRQGAHEKLFF.